Included here is one T cell receptor (beta chain) sequence, with context. The antigen is undetermined. TCRdb's table, derived via immunoSEQ multiplex PCR, lists solely in-frame clones and lacks some. The sample holds approximately 67,000 clones, about four fifths seen once. This sample stems from a study of T cells in localized non-small cell lung cancer. Study outcomes and limitations: Uninvolved adjacent lung showed higher T cell clonality than tumor. Longer overall survival accompanied higher blood T cell density. Out of the top 100 tumor clones, a median about 57 were seen in adjacent lung. Heterogeneity cannot be ruled out, as sequencing used one tumor region only.

Germline CDR1 SGDLS, CDR2 YYNGEE. The V end lost 0 bases, the J end lost 0 bases, and 10 bases lay between the germline ends. The CDR3 consists of 15 residues. The V and J genes are TRBV9 and TRBJ2-7; no firm D call. This TCR derives from a female donor aged 60 or older with stage I lung adenocarcinoma. The sample consisted of peripheral blood, taken before any cancer treatment. The CDR3 sequence: CASSVEAGSSYEQYF. CDR3 sequence (DNA): TGTGCCAGCAGCGTAGAGGCAGGAAGCTCCTACGAGCAGTACTTC.